These 27 T cell receptor beta chains came from one sample sequenced in a study of shared clonotypes between healthy human individuals. Libraries were prepared by immunoSEQ multiplex PCR; TCRdb keeps only in-frame clonotypes and omits some of them. This table has 2 million to 2.5 million clones, 80% to 95% appearing once. Sequencing was carried out using naive CD4+ T cells from PBMCs. Subset in this sample: CD45RA+ positively selected. The receptors come from a man younger than 30 in good health. Some clones in this sample may be carry-over from other donors' samples.

The chain joins TRBV2 to TRBJ2-1, with TRBD2 identical over 9 bases. V lost 3 bases, J lost 7 bases, and 4 bases stayed unmatched. CDR1 SNHLY and CDR2 FYNNEI come from the germline V gene. The CDR3 runs to 14 residues. CDR3 DNA: TGTGCCAGCAGTGAGACTAGCGGAAGAAATGAGCAGTTCTTC. Its protein is CASSETSGRNEQFF.

The chain combines TRBV28 with TRBJ1-2; no firm D call. Germline-derived CDR1 and CDR2 are MDHEN and SYDVKM. The length of the CDR3 is 14 residues. The V and J ends lost 7 bases and 7 bases respectively, with 19 bases between them. CDR3 sequence: CASTTLGHASGYTF. The CDR3 coding sequence is TGTGCCAGCACCACTCTCGGCCATGCCAGTGGCTACACCTTC.

Regarding this clone: The junction departs from germline at one end; a sequencing error may be responsible. V is TRBV28 and J is TRBJ1-2; D gene uncertain. The length of the CDR3 is 11 residues. In germline, CDR1 is MDHEN, CDR2 SYDVKM. The CDR3 protein is CASGRTYGYAF. Written as DNA, the CDR3 is TGTGCCAGCGGACGGACCTATGGCTACGCCTTC.

The CDR3 bases are TGTGCCAGCAGCCAAGGTCTAGCACCTAACAATGAGCAGTTCTTC. This gives the protein CASSQGLAPNNEQFF. The J gene is TRBJ2-1, the V gene TRBV4-2, with D possibly being TRBD2 (5 bases). V lost 1 base, J lost 5 bases, and 12 bases lay in between. The V gene's germline CDR1 is LGHNA and CDR2 YNFKEQ. The CDR3 contains 15 residues.

The rearrangement joins TRBV7-9 to TRBJ2-5; TRBD2 might be the D (5 bases). The germline V gene has CDR1 SEHNR and CDR2 FQNEAQ (reference sequence). The CDR3 has 14 amino acids. V was cut by 5 bases and J by 5 bases, with 15 bases left in between. The CDR3 DNA follows: TGTGCCAGCAGCCCCCCGGGGTGGGGTGAGACCCAGTACTTC. It yields the protein CASSPPGWGETQYF.

This clone was picked up one time. The chain links TRBV10-3 to TRBJ2-5; D could derive from TRBD1 or TRBD2 (6 bases each). Germline V lookup: CDR1 ENHRY, CDR2 SYGVKD. Trimming cost V 4 bases and J 2 bases, with 11 bases left between them. CDR3 size: 14 residues. In DNA, the CDR3 is TGTGCCATCAGTGCCGGGGGCACACAAGAGACCCAGTACTTC. Amino acid sequence: CAISAGGTQETQYF.

The chain is built from TRBV28 and TRBJ2-7; possibly TRBD1 for D (6 bases). Trimming left V 2 bases short and J 1 base short, with 12 bases between. Germline CDR1 MDHEN, CDR2 SYDVKM. The CDR3 is made up of 15 amino acids. CDR3 sequence (DNA): TGTGCCAGCAGTTTAGCCATTGACAGGTCCTACGAGCAGTACTTC. Translated: CASSLAIDRSYEQYF.

The chain links TRBV7-2 to TRBJ1-3; D uncertain. The V gene lost 4 bases and the J gene lost 2 bases, with 12 bases spanning the gap. The CDR3 runs 15 residues. The germline V gene encodes CDR1 SGHTA and CDR2 FQGNSA. The CDR3 bases are TGTGCCAGCAGCTACAGTTCCACTCCTGGAAACACCATATATTTT. Its protein is CASSYSSTPGNTIYF.

As DNA, the CDR3 is TGTGCCAGTAATAGGGAGATGAGCACAGATACGCAGTATTTT. This translates into CASNREMSTDTQYF. The genes are TRBV19 and TRBJ2-3; weak D call: TRBD2 (5 bases). Germline CDR1 reads LNHDA; CDR2 reads SQIVND (reference sequence). Trimming removed 7 bases from V and 0 bases from J, with 11 bases in between. This CDR3 comprises 14 residues.

V usage is TRBV19 and J usage is TRBJ1-1; D perhaps matches TRBD1 (5 bases). V was cut by 3 bases and J by 4 bases, with 12 bases left in between. There are 14 residues in the CDR3. Germline CDR1 is LNHDA and CDR2 is SQIVND (reference sequence). CDR3 DNA: TGTGCCAGTAGTATGCAGGGAGCAGGCACTGAAGCTTTCTTT. It encodes CASSMQGAGTEAFF.

The chain links TRBV21-1 to TRBJ1-3. TRBV21-1 is a documented pseudogene. The CDR3 length is 17 residues. For the CDR3, the DNA is TGTGCCAGCAGCAACCTGGTACGGGGAAGTCGCGGAAACACCATATATTTT. Protein sequence: CASSNLVRGSRGNTIYF.

This clone showed up just once. The V gene is TRBV5-1, the J gene TRBJ2-7, with D perhaps TRBD1 (6 bases). The germline gives CDR1 SGHRS, CDR2 YFSETQ. The V gene lost 0 bases and the J gene lost 2 bases, with 12 bases spanning the gap. The CDR3 consists of 15 residues. The CDR3 DNA is TGCGCCAGCAGCTTGGATACAGGGTCCCCCTACGAGCAGTACTTC. Protein sequence: CASSLDTGSPYEQYF.

On this clone itself: A junction end diverges from the germline sequence, so it may reflect a read error. The V and J genes are TRBV14 and TRBJ2-1, with no clear D. Looked up from germline, CDR1 is SGHDN and CDR2 is FVKESK. The CDR3 is 11 residues long. Here the CDR3 reads CASSYRGSQVF. CDR3 coding DNA: TGTGCCAGCAGCTACCGTGGTAGCCAGGTCTTC.

This chain links TRBV14 with TRBJ2-1; 10 nucleotides match TRBD2. Trimming took 2 bases from V and 5 from J; bases not matched to a gene: 6. The CDR3 has 16 amino acids. CDR1 SGHDN and CDR2 FVKESK come from the germline V gene. In DNA, the CDR3 is TGTGCCAGCAGCCAATTTCTAGCGGGAGCTAACAATGAGCAGTTCTTC. The encoded protein is CASSQFLAGANNEQFF.

The chain uses TRBV30 and TRBJ2-7; tentative D call: TRBD1 (6 bases). Trimming stripped 2 bases from V and 7 bases from J, with 15 bases between. The CDR3 loop spans 13 amino acids. Germline CDR1 reads GTSNPN; CDR2 reads SVGIG (reference sequence). Written as DNA, the CDR3 is TGTGCCTGGAGTTCCATGGGGGCAAGGGAGCAGTACTTC. Translating gives CAWSSMGAREQYF.

This clone was found once. This chain joins TRBV6-1 and TRBJ1-6; no firm D call. Trimming stripped 7 bases from V and 3 bases from J, with 7 bases between. CDR1 MNHNS and CDR2 SASEGT come from the germline V gene. The CDR3 sequence is 13 residues long. The DNA for the CDR3 is TGTGCCAGCACCAGCAGCTATAATTCACCCCTCCACTTT. It specifies CASTSSYNSPLHF.

V gene TRBV6-6 combines with J gene TRBJ2-3, with a tentative D call TRBD2 (6 bases). The CDR3 is 16 amino acids. The V gene lost 0 bases and the J gene lost 0 bases, with 10 bases spanning the gap. The germline V gene encodes CDR1 MNHNY and CDR2 SVGAGI (reference sequence). CDR3 nucleotides: TGTGCCAGCAGTTACTCGGTGGGGACTAGCACAGATACGCAGTATTTT. Its protein product is CASSYSVGTSTDTQYF.

The gene calls are TRBV30 and TRBJ1-2; tentative D call: TRBD1 (5 bases). This CDR3 has 12 amino acids. Germline V gene data show CDR1 as GTSNPN and CDR2 as SVGIG (reference sequence). Trimming removed 5 bases at V and 2 bases at J, with 9 bases between. DNA for the CDR3: TGTGCCTGGGGGGGGAAGAACTATGGCTACACCTTC. The encoded protein is CAWGGKNYGYTF.

The rearrangement joins TRBV6-1 to TRBJ2-4; D may be TRBD1 (6 bases). CDR1 is MNHNS, CDR2 SASEGT, per germline. The CDR3 totals 15 residues. V gave up 5 bases and J gave up 3 bases, with 14 bases separating them. In DNA, the CDR3 is TGTGCCAGCAGTCCCGCGGACAGATACAAAAACATTCAGTACTTC. Translation gives CASSPADRYKNIQYF.

The chain employs TRBV6-1 and TRBJ2-7; 7 nucleotides match TRBD1. With V trimmed by 4 bases and J by 0 bases, 3 bases remained unmatched. Per germline, CDR1 MNHNS and CDR2 SASEGT. The length of the CDR3 is 14 residues. The CDR3 spells CASSGRDSSYEQYF. CDR3 sequence (DNA): TGTGCCAGCAGTGGCCGGGACAGCTCCTACGAGCAGTACTTC.

The chain employs TRBV6-6 and TRBJ1-2, with 11 nucleotides matching TRBD1. With V trimmed by 3 bases and J by 13 bases, 13 bases remained unmatched. The germline CDR1 and CDR2 sequences are MNHNY and SVGAGI (reference sequence). The CDR3 runs to 15 residues. CDR3 DNA: TGTGCCAGCAGTTATCCTCCGGGACAGGGGGTGGGAGGCACCTTC. This sequence encodes CASSYPPGQGVGGTF.

This clone was picked up a small number of times. The rearrangement joins TRBV16 to TRBJ1-2, with no clear D. V lost 2 bases, J lost 6 bases, and 10 bases lay in between. The CDR3 is 13 residues long. Germline V CDR1 and CDR2: KGHSY, FQNENV. CDR3 nucleotide sequence: TGTGCCAGCAGCCAAGACTTAACGAATGGCTACACCTTC. The encoded protein is CASSQDLTNGYTF.

The CDR3 region is CASRMTGHEKLFF. DNA of the CDR3: TGTGCCAGCAGAATGACAGGGCATGAAAAACTGTTTTTT. The chain links TRBV28 to TRBJ1-4, with 7 bases lining up with TRBD1. The V and J ends lost 6 bases and 6 bases, in that order; junction bases with no gene match: 4. The CDR3 has 13 amino acids. CDR1 is MDHEN, CDR2 SYDVKM, per germline. Filled out from reference TRBV28 and TRBJ1-4, the complete variable domain reads DVKVTQSSRYLVKRTGEKVFLECVQDMDHENMFWYRQDPGLGLRLIYFSYDVKMKEKGDIPEGYSVSREKKERFSLILESASTNQTSMYLCASRMTGHEKLFFGSGTQLSVL.

The chain has TRBV6-1 and TRBJ1-4, with TRBD1 as a possible D gene (6 bases). CDR3 length: 18 residues. Looked up from germline, CDR1 is MNHNS and CDR2 is SASEGT. The V gene lost 3 bases and the J gene lost 0 bases, with 17 bases spanning the gap. CDR3 sequence: CASSDNQGRGATNEKLFF. In DNA, the CDR3 is TGTGCCAGCAGTGACAACCAGGGGAGGGGGGCAACTAATGAAAAACTGTTTTTT.

The chain employs TRBV9 and TRBJ2-1; no firm D call. Germline CDR1 is SGDLS and CDR2 is YYNGEE. The CDR3 sequence is 15 residues long. The germline V and J ends were trimmed by 0 bases and 4 bases, with 11 bases remaining between them. The CDR3, as DNA: TGTGCCAGCAGCGTAGAGCCGGGTACTTACAATGAGCAGTTCTTC. It specifies CASSVEPGTYNEQFF.

The chain recombines TRBV7-2 with TRBJ2-6; 12 nucleotides match TRBD2. This CDR3 has 16 amino acids. Germline V gene sequence: CDR1 SGHTA, CDR2 FQGNSA. V gave up 5 bases and J gave up 4 bases; unmatched junction bases: 3. The CDR3 region is CASSPSGRAGANVLTF. DNA for the CDR3: TGTGCCAGCAGCCCTAGCGGGAGGGCCGGGGCCAACGTCCTGACTTTC.

This sequence joins TRBV28 and TRBJ2-2, with D uncertain. V was shortened by 3 bases and J by 6 bases, with 14 bases between the two germline ends. The germline gives CDR1 MDHEN, CDR2 SYDVKM. This CDR3 has 15 amino acids. CDR3 loop: CASSLPANRAGELFF. The CDR3 bases are TGTGCCAGCAGTTTGCCCGCAAACAGAGCCGGGGAGCTGTTTTTT. Variable domain in full (rest from reference TRBV28 and TRBJ2-2): DVKVTQSSRYLVKRTGEKVFLECVQDMDHENMFWYRQDPGLGLRLIYFSYDVKMKEKGDIPEGYSVSREKKERFSLILESASTNQTSMYLCASSLPANRAGELFFGEGSRLTVL.